The clone carrying this T cell receptor beta chain was found many times. Antigen specificity is unknown. Read coverage stops 3 residues before the CDR3 terminus; the germline J gene supplies the remainder. These data originate in a study of T cell clonality in common variable immunodeficiency. Study-wide results and limits: CVID patient heterogeneity limited repertoire-clinical complication correlations. CVID subjects showed higher TCRbeta clonality than healthy controls. Common variable immunodeficiency TCR beta sequences reportedly had fewer deletions and N-nucleotide insertions.

The table came from immunoSEQ multiplex PCR; TCRdb's copy has only in-frame clones and leaves some out. This table holds 15,000 to 25,000 clones with no singletons; the top ten claim approximately 2.5%. Donors gave 5 to 8 ml heparinized peripheral whole blood. The CDR3 is 13 residues long. From germline, CDR1 is DFQATT and CDR2 SNEGSKA (reference sequence). J gave up 4 bases and V 4 bases, and 6 bases lay outside the gene matches. The TCR comes from a human donor with common variable immunodeficiency. Sample: peripheral blood mononuclear cells. The chain couples TRBV20-1 to TRBJ2-5; TRBD1 matches at 7 bases. Partial CDR3 DNA: TGCAGTGCTATTCGAGGGGGCCTAGAGACC. This gives the protein CSAIRGGLET. In full, the CDR3 reads CSAIRGGLETQYF.